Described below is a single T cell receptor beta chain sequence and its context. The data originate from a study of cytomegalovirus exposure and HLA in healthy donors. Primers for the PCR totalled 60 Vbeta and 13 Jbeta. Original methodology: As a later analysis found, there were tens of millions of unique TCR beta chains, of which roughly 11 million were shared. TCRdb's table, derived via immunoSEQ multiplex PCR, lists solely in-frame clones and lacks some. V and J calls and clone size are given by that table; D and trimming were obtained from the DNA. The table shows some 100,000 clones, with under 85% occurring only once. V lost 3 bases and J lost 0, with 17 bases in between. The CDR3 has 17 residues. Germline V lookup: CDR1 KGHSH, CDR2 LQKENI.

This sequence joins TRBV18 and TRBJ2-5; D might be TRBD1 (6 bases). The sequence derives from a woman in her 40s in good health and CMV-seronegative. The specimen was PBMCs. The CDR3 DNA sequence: TGTGCCAGCTCACCGCGGCCTGGTCAGGGGTACCAAGAGACCCAGTACTTC. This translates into CASSPRPGQGYQETQYF.